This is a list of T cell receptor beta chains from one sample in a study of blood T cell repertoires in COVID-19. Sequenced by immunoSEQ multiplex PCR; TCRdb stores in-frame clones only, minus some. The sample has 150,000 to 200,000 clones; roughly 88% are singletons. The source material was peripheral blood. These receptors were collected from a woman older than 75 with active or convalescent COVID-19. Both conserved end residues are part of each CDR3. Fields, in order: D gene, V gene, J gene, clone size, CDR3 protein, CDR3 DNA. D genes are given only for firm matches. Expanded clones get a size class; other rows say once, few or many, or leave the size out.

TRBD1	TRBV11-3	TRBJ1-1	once	CASSGQGSGAEAFF	TGTGCCAGCAGCGGACAGGGGTCGGGCGCTGAAGCTTTCTTT
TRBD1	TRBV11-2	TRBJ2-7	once	CASSFQTGGRNYEQYF	TGTGCCAGCAGCTTTCAAACAGGGGGCAGAAACTACGAGCAGTACTTC
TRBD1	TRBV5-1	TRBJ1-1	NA	CASNPQGGNTEAFF	TGCGCCAGCAACCCACAGGGGGGGAACACTGAAGCTTTCTTT
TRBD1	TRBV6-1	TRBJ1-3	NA	CASSDPRDRGNTIYF	TGTGCCAGCAGTGATCCAAGGGACAGGGGAAACACCATATATTTT
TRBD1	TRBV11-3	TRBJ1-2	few	CASSLARQGVDYGYTF	TGTGCCAGCAGCTTGGCGAGACAGGGGGTAGACTATGGCTACACCTTC
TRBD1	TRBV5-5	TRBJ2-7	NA	CASSSTGVEQYF	TGTGCCAGCAGCTCCACAGGGGTAGAGCAGTACTTC
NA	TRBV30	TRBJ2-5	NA	CAWSIRSVPQYF	TGTGCCTGGAGTATCCGGTCCGTGCCCCAGTACTTC
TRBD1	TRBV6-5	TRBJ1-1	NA	CASSYPSGTGNTEAFF	TGTGCCAGCAGTTACCCCTCCGGGACAGGGAACACTGAAGCTTTCTTT
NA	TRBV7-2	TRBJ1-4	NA	CASSLGGRGGEKLFF	TGTGCCAGCAGCTTAGGGGGGAGGGGCGGTGAAAAACTGTTTTTT
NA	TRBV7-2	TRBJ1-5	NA	CASSKDTNQPQHF	TGTGCCAGCAGTAAGGACACCAATCAGCCCCAGCATTTT
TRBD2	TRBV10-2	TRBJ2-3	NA	CASSEKSGGLPRAQYF	TGCGCCAGCAGTGAGAAAAGCGGGGGGCTCCCCCGGGCGCAGTATTTT
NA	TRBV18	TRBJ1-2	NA	CASSPTGEGNGYTF	TGTGCCAGCTCACCAACCGGGGAAGGGAACGGCTACACCTTC
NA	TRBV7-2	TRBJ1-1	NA	CASSSARGEAFF	TGTGCCAGCAGCTCGGCCCGAGGTGAAGCTTTCTTT
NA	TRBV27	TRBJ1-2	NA	CASSLGGDFNYGYTF	TGTGCCAGCAGTTTGGGAGGAGACTTTAACTATGGCTACACCTTC
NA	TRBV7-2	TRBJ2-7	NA	CASSLGGGQGHEQYF	TGTGCCAGCAGCCTCGGAGGCGGCCAAGGCCACGAGCAGTACTTC
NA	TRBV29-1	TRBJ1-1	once	CSATLTGGLTEAFF	TGCAGCGCTACATTGACAGGTGGGCTCACTGAAGCTTTCTTT
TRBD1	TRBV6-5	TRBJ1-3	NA	CASSYALQGRNTIYF	TGTGCCAGCAGTTACGCCTTACAGGGGAGGAACACCATATATTTT
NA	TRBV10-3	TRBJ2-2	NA	CAISDRGGREAGELFF	TGTGCCATCAGTGACAGAGGCGGCAGAGAAGCCGGGGAGCTGTTTTTT
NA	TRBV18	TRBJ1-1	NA	CASSPQSLLLGPQNTEAFF	TGTGCCAGCTCACCACAATCCTTACTTTTGGGCCCTCAGAACACTGAAGCTTTCTTT
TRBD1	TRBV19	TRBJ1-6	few	CASSINQGASYNSPLHF	TGTGCCAGTAGTATCAACCAGGGGGCTTCCTATAATTCACCCCTCCACTTT
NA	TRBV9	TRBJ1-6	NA	CASSVSNNSPLHF	TGTGCCAGCAGCGTATCTAATAATTCACCCCTCCACTTT
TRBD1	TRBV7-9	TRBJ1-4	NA	CASSRTGGAGGEKLFF	TGTGCCAGCAGCCGGACAGGGGGCGCCGGGGGTGAAAAACTGTTTTTT
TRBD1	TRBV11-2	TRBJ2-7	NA	CASSLIRRQGWDEQYF	TGTGCCAGCAGCTTAATTCGCAGACAGGGATGGGACGAGCAGTACTTC
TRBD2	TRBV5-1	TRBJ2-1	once	CASSWRTSGGANEQFF	TGCGCCAGCAGCTGGAGGACTAGCGGGGGGGCTAATGAGCAGTTCTTC
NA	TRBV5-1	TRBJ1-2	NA	CASSFDTLNGYTF	TGCGCCAGCAGCTTTGACACGCTCAATGGCTACACCTTC
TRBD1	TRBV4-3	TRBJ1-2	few	CASSQDRDRGSGYTF	TGCGCCAGCAGCCAAGATAGAGACAGGGGCTCTGGCTACACCTTC
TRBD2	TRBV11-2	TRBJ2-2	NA	CASSPSGGAGELFF	TGTGCCAGCAGCCCTTCCGGGGGGGCCGGGGAGCTGTTTTTT
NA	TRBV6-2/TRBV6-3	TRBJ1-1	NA	CASSARRGGYTEAFF	TGTGCCAGCAGTGCCAGACGGGGGGGATACACTGAAGCTTTCTTT
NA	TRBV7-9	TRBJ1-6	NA	CASSWEGIGNSPLHF	TGTGCCAGCAGCTGGGAGGGGATCGGTAATTCACCCCTCCACTTT
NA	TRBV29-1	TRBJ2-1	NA	CSGGAGEQFF	TGCAGCGGGGGTGCGGGTGAGCAGTTCTTC
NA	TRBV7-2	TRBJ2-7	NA	CASSPSSDDYEQYF	TGTGCCAGCAGCCCTAGCTCGGACGACTACGAGCAGTACTTC
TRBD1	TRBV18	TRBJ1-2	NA	CASSPPSRGPGDGYTF	TGTGCCAGCTCACCACCGAGCAGGGGGCCCGGGGATGGCTACACCTTC
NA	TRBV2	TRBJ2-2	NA	CASMGVGDTGELFF	TGTGCCAGCATGGGTGTAGGGGACACCGGGGAGCTGTTTTTT
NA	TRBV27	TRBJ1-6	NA	CASSLSITGQADSPLHF	TGTGCCAGCAGTTTATCGATCACAGGGCAGGCGGATTCACCCCTCCACTTT
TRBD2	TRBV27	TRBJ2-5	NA	CASSLLAGGRGIETQYF	TGTGCCAGCAGTTTGCTAGCGGGGGGGCGGGGAATAGAGACCCAGTACTTC
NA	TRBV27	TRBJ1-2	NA	CASSPRGRNGYTF	TGTGCCAGCAGTCCCAGGGGCCGGAATGGCTACACCTTC
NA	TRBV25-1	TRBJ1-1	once	CASRAGNTEAFF	TGTGCCAGCCGAGCAGGGAACACTGAAGCTTTCTTT
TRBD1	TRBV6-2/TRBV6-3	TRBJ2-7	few	CASSQPQGASTYEQYF	TGTGCCAGCAGTCAACCACAGGGGGCGTCGACCTACGAGCAGTACTTC
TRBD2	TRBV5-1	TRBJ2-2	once	CASSTGLAGGFEYFGELFF	TGCGCCAGCAGCACAGGACTAGCGGGGGGCTTCGAATATTTCGGGGAGCTGTTTTTT
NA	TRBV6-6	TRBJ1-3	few	CASSKGEGNTIYF	TGTGCCAGCAGTAAAGGGGAAGGAAACACCATATATTTT
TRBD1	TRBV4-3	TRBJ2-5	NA	CASSQETGSGETQYF	TGCGCCAGCAGCCAAGAGACAGGGTCGGGGGAGACCCAGTACTTC
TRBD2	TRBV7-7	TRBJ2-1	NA	CASSLAGVGNEQFF	TGTGCTAGCAGCTTGGCGGGGGTTGGCAATGAGCAGTTCTTC
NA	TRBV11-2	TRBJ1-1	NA	CASSALGNTEAFF	TGTGCCAGCAGCGCACTAGGGAACACTGAAGCTTTCTTT
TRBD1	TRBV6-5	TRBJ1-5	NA	CASMDRDYQPQHF	TGTGCCAGCATGGACAGGGACTATCAGCCCCAGCATTTT
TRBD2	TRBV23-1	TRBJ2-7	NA	CASTNGRGASSYEQYF	TGCGCCAGCACTAACGGGCGGGGGGCCTCATCCTACGAGCAGTACTTC
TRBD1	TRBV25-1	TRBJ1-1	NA	CASSEYGRGQLPEAFF	TGTGCCAGCAGTGAATATGGCAGGGGGCAATTACCTGAAGCTTTCTTT